The rows below give T cell receptor beta chains drawn from one sample of a study of Ad26.COV2.S vaccination and SARS-CoV-2 variants. TCRdb keeps only in-frame clones here, not all; method: immunoSEQ multiplex PCR. The repertoire includes around 450,000 clones, 80% to 90% of them detected once, and over 1.5% sits in the top ten. This material consisted of peripheral blood, taken in a trial of Ad26.COV2.S vaccine versus placebo. These receptors came from a person aged 18-60 years who received the Ad26.COV2.S COVID-19 vaccine or a placebo. The CDR3 runs from the conserved cysteine through the conserved F or W. A D gene is named only where the DNA matches it firmly. The size of a clone is reported for some rows only, either as once, few or many, or as a class for expanded clones.

d_call	clone_size	v_call	j_call	cdr3_aa	cdr3_nt
TRBD2	.	TRBV4-2	TRBJ2-5	CASSQGGGVQETQYF	TGTGCCAGCAGCCAGGGCGGGGGGGTCCAAGAGACCCAGTACTTC
TRBD1	.	TRBV5-1	TRBJ1-1	CASSPGQVDTEAFF	TGCGCCAGCAGCCCAGGACAGGTAGACACTGAAGCTTTCTTT
.	.	TRBV4-3	TRBJ1-5	CASSQELSTYRQPQHF	TGCGCCAGCAGCCAAGAACTGTCGACTTACAGACAGCCCCAGCATTTT
.	once	TRBV9	TRBJ2-7	CASGPSGVEQYF	TGTGCCAGCGGCCCATCTGGGGTCGAGCAGTACTTC
.	.	TRBV5-4	TRBJ1-5	CASSPGPRVSDQPQHF	TGTGCCAGCAGCCCGGGACCGAGGGTGTCGGATCAGCCCCAGCATTTT
.	.	TRBV6-2/TRBV6-3	TRBJ1-1	CASSYSRPSTEAFF	TGTGCCAGCAGTTACTCGAGGCCGAGCACTGAAGCTTTCTTT
.	.	TRBV5-6	TRBJ1-2	CASSRDLYGYTF	TGTGCCAGCAGTCGGGACCTCTATGGCTACACCTTC
TRBD2	.	TRBV5-1	TRBJ2-7	CASSLAKGTSGTSSYEQYF	TGCGCCAGCAGCTTGGCGAAGGGGACTAGCGGGACGAGCTCCTACGAGCAGTACTTC
.	.	TRBV27	TRBJ2-1	CASSFGGHISYNEQFF	TGTGCCAGCAGTTTTGGCGGACACATCTCCTACAATGAGCAGTTCTTC
.	once	TRBV18	TRBJ1-5	CASSSLRGDQPQHF	TGTGCCAGCTCGTCCCTCAGGGGAGACCAGCCCCAGCATTTT
TRBD2	.	TRBV10-3	TRBJ2-3	CAISATLAQVTDTQYF	TGTGCCATCAGCGCCACACTAGCGCAAGTCACAGATACGCAGTATTTT
.	.	TRBV6-5	TRBJ2-7	CASSYADRFYEQYF	TGTGCCAGCAGTTACGCCGACAGGTTCTACGAGCAGTACTTC
.	.	TRBV10-3	TRBJ1-3	CAISDPTPGLHGGNTIYF	TGTGCCATCAGTGACCCTACCCCGGGACTCCACGGGGGAAACACCATATATTTT
.	.	TRBV18	TRBJ1-2	CASSPGDTEFYGYTF	TGTGCCAGCTCACCAGGGGACACAGAATTCTATGGCTACACCTTC
TRBD1	.	TRBV7-8	TRBJ1-4	CASSLPTGKGEKLFF	TGTGCCAGCAGCCTTCCGACAGGGAAGGGGGAAAAACTGTTTTTT
.	.	TRBV7-9	TRBJ1-2	CASSPLSLGTNYGYTF	TGTGCCAGCAGCCCTCTATCGCTGGGGACTAACTATGGCTACACCTTC